This TCR beta chain was identified during a study of Graves' ophthalmopathy and Graves' hyperthyroidism. This clonotype was counted between two and nine times. Its antigen is unknown. Notes on the study in general: A 13-signature model separated ophthalmopathy from stable hyperthyroidism, reaching less than 90% sensitivity and around 83% specificity cross-validated.

V lost 5 bases, J lost 8 bases, and 15 bases lay in between. Germline lookup yields CDR1 SGHTA and CDR2 FQGNSA. The CDR3 runs 13 residues. RNA transcripts were the template, and TCR beta CDR3 regions were amplified from them. After a first-round RT-PCR with HTBI primers, a second-round multiplex PCR was run. TCRdb reprocessed the multiplex PCR reads with MiXCR, giving one entry per CDR3 protein. The table has 580,000 or so distinct CDR3 sequences, about two fifths seen once; the top ten hold about 4%. Sequenced input: peripheral blood or thyroid tissue (not recorded which). The chain carries TRBV7-2 and TRBJ1-2; D not certain. The receptor was derived from an adult man with Graves' hyperthyroidism. The CDR3 DNA reads TGTGCCAGCAGCCCTTTTTACGGATTAGGCTACACCTTC. This encodes CASSPFYGLGYTF. The full variable domain, rest sourced from reference TRBV7-2 and TRBJ1-2, is GAGVSQSPSNKVTEKGKDVELRCDPISGHTALYWYRQSLGQGLEFLIYFQGNSAPDKSGLPSDRFSAERTGGSVSTLTIQRTQQEDSAVYLCASSPFYGLGYTFGSGTRLTVV.